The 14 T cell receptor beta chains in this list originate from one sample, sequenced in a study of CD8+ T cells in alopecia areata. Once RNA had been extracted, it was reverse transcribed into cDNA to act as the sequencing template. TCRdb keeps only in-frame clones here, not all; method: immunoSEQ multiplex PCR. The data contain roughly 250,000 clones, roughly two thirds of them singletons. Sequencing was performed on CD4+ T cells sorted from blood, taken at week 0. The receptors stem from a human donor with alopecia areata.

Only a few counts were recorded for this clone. CDR3 amino acids: CSAARLVSSSNGYTF. CDR3 nucleotides: TGCAGCGCAGCCAGACTGGTCTCGAGTTCGAATGGCTACACCTTC. The rearrangement uses TRBV29-1 and TRBJ1-2; the D is unclear. The CDR3 contains 15 residues. The V gene's germline CDR1 is SQVTM and CDR2 ANQGSEA. Trimming took 7 bases from V and 6 from J, leaving 24 bases between them.

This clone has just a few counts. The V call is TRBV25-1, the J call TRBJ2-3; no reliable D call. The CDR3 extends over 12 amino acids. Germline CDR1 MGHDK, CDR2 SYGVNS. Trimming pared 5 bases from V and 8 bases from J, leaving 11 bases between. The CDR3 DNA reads TGTGCCAGCAGTCCAGGCGGAGTTACGCAGTATTTT. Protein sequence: CASSPGGVTQYF.

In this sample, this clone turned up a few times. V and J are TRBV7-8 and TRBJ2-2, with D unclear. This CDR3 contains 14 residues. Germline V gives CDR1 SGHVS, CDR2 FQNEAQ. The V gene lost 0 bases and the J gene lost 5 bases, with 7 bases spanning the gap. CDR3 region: CASSLAPRTGELFF. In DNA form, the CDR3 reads TGTGCCAGCAGCTTAGCCCCTCGAACCGGGGAGCTGTTTTTT.

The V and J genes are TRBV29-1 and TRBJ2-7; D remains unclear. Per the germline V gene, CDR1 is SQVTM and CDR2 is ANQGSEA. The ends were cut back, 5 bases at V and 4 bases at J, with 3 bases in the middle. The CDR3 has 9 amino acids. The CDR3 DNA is TGCAGCGTTCGGTACGAGCAGTACTTC. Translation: CSVRYEQYF.

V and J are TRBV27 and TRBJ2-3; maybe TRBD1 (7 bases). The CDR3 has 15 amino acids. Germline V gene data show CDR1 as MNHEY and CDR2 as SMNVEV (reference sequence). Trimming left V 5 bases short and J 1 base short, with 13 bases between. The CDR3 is CASSPDREGTDTQYF. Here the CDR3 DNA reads TGTGCCAGCAGTCCAGACAGGGAGGGCACAGATACGCAGTATTTT.

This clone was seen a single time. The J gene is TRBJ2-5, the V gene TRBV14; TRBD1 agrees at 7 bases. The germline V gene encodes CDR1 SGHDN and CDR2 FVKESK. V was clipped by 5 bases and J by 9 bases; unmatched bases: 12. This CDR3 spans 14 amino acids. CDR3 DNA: TGTGCCAGCAGCTACACTACAGGGGCGGACGCCCAGTACTTC. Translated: CASSYTTGADAQYF.

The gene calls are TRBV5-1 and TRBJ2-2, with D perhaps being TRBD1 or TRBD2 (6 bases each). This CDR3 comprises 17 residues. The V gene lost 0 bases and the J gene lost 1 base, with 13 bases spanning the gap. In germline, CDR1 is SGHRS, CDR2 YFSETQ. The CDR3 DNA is TGCGCCAGCAGCTTGGAACCCGGGGGCCTGAACACCGGGGAGCTGTTTTTT. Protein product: CASSLEPGGLNTGELFF.

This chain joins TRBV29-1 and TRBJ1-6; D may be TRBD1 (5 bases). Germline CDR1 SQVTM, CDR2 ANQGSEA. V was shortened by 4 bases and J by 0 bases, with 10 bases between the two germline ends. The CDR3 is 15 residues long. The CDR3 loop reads CSVAEGSSYNSPLHF. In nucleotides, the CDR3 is TGCAGCGTTGCGGAGGGGAGCTCCTATAATTCACCCCTCCACTTT.

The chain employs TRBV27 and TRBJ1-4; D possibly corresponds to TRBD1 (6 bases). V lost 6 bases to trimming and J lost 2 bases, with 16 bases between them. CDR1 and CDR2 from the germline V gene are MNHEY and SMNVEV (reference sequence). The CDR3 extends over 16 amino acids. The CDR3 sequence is CASSNYRTGTNEKLFF. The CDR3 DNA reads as TGTGCCAGCAGCAACTACCGTACAGGGACTAATGAAAAACTGTTTTTT.

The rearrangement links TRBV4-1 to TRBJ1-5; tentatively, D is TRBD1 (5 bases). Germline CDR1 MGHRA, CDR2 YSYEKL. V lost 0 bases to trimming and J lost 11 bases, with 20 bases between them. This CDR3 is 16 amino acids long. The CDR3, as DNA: TGCGCCAGCAGCCAAGATGGGACGGGATCGGCCCGAGCCCAGCATTTT. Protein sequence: CASSQDGTGSARAQHF.

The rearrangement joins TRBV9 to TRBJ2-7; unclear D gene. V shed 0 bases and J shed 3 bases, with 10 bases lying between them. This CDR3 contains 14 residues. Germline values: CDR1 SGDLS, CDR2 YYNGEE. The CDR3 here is CASSVAYPDYEQYF. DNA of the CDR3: TGTGCCAGCAGCGTAGCTTACCCGGACTACGAGCAGTACTTC.

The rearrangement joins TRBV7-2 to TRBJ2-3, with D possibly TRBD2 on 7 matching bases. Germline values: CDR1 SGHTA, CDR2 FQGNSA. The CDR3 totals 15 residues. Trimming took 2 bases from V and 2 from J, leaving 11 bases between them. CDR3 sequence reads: CASSLRRGPTDTQYF. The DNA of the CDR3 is TGTGCCAGCAGCTTACGGCGGGGGCCCACAGATACGCAGTATTTT.

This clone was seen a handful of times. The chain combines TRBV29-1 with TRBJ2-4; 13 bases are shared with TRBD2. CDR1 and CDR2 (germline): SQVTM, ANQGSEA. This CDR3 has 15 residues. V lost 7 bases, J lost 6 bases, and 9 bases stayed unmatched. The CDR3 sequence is CSAGLAGVRGNIQYF. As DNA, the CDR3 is TGCAGCGCTGGACTAGCGGGGGTCCGGGGAAACATTCAGTACTTC.

The CDR3: CASSVRGPYEQYF. The CDR3 nucleotides read TGTGCCAGTAGTGTCCGGGGGCCCTACGAGCAGTACTTC. The V call is TRBV19, the J call TRBJ2-7; either TRBD1 or TRBD2 may fit D (6 bases each). CDR3 size: 13 residues. CDR1 LNHDA and CDR2 SQIVND come from the germline V gene (reference sequence). V dropped 5 bases and J dropped 2 bases, with 10 bases sitting between them. The full variable domain, with the rest looked up from reference TRBV19 and TRBJ2-7, is DGGITQSPKYLFRKEGQNVTLSCEQNLNHDAMYWYRQDPGQGLRLIYYSQIVNDFQKGDIAEGYSVSREKKESFPLTVTSAQKNPTAFYLCASSVRGPYEQYFGPGTRLTVT.